This section outlines one TCR beta chain sequence together with its context. Its antigen is currently unknown. This entry belongs to a study of cytomegalovirus exposure and HLA in healthy donors. Study-level findings and limits: When a later analysis compared HLA-associated TCR beta chains with equally common others, the HLA-associated chains turned out to be more clonally expanded and to have lower generation probabilities.

Vbeta (60) and Jbeta (13) primers were used in the PCR. This table comes from immunoSEQ multiplex PCR, and its TCRdb copy is limited to in-frame clones, with some not included. The repertoire consists of 150,000 to 170,000 clones, with around 79% occurring once and the leading ten covering over 1.2%. The ends were cut back, 2 bases at V and 1 base at J, with 8 bases in the middle. From germline, CDR1 is WSHSY and CDR2 SAAADI. The CDR3 spans 14 residues. The chain is built from TRBV10-2 and TRBJ1-1, with a possible D match to TRBD1 (6 bases). This clonotype originated in a man younger than 35 in good health and CMV-seronegative. Material for sequencing was PBMCs. For the CDR3, the DNA is TGCGCCAGCAGTGAGGAGGGGGAGAACACTGAAGCTTTCTTT. It encodes CASSEEGENTEAFF.